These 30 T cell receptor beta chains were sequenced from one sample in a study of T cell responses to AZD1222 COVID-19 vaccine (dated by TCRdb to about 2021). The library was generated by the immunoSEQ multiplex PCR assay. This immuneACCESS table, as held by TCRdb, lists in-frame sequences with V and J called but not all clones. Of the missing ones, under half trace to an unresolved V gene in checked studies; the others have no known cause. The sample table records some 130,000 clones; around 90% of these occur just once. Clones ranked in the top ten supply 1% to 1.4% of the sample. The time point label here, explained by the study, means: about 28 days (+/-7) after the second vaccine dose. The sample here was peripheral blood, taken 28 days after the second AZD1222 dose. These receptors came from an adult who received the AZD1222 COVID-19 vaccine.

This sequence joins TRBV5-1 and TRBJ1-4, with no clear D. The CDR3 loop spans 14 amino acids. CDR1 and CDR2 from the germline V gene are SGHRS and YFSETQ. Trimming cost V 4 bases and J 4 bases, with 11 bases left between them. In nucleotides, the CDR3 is TGCGCCAGCAGCCCAGAGGCGGGTAATGAAAAACTGTTTTTT. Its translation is CASSPEAGNEKLFF.

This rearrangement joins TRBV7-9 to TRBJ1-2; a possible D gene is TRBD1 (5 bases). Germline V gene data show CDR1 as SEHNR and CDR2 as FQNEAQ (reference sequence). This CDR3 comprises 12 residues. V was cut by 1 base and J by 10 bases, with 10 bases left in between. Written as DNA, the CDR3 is TGTGCCAGCAGCTTAGTCCCAGGGTACTACACCTTC. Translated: CASSLVPGYYTF.

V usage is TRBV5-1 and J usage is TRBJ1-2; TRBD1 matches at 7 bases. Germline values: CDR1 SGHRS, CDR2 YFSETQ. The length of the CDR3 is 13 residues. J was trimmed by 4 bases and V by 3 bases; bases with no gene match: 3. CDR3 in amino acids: CASSYGTVYGYTF. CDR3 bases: TGCGCCAGCAGCTACGGGACAGTCTATGGCTACACCTTC.

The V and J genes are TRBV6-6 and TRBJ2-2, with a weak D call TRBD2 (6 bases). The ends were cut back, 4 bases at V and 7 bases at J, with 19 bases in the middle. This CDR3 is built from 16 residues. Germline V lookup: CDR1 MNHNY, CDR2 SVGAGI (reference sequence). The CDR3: CASSSLRPPRGGELFF. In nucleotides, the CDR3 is TGTGCCAGCAGTTCTCTTCGACCCCCGCGGGGCGGGGAGCTGTTTTTT.

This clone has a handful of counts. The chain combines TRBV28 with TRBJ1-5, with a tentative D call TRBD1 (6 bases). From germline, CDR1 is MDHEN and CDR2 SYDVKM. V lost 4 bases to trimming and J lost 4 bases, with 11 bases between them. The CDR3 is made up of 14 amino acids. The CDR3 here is CASSSTGPNQPQHF. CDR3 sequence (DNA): TGTGCCAGCAGTTCCACAGGGCCAAATCAGCCCCAGCATTTT.

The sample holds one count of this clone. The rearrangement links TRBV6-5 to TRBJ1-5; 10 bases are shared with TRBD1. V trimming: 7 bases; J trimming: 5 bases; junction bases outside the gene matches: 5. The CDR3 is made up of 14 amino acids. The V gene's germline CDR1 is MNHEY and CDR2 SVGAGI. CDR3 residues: CASNGQGVYQPQHF. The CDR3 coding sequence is TGTGCCAGCAACGGACAGGGGGTTTATCAGCCCCAGCATTTT.

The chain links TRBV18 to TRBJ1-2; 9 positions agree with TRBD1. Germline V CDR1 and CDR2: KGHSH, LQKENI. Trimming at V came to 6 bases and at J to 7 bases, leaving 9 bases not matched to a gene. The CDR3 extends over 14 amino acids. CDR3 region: CASSPEGQGSGYTF. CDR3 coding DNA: TGTGCCAGCTCCCCGGAGGGACAGGGTTCTGGCTACACCTTC.

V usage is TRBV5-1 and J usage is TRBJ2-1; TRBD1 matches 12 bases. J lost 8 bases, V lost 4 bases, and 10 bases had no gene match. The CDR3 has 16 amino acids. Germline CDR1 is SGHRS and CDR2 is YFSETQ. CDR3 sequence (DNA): TGCGCCAGCAGCGTGGGGCCGGGACAGGGGGCCCATGAGCAGTTCTTC. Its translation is CASSVGPGQGAHEQFF.

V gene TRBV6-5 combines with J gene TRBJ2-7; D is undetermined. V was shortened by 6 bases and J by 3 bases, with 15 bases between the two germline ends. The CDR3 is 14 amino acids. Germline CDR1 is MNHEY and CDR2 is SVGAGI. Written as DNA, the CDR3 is TGTGCCAGCAGGAGGACCGTTCAAGGCTACGAGCAGTACTTC. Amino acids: CASRRTVQGYEQYF.

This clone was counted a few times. The CDR3 DNA follows: TGTGCCAGCAGTAGGGCCTACGAGCAGTACTTC. The encoded protein is CASSRAYEQYF. V and J are TRBV2 and TRBJ2-7, with unresolved D. V was shortened by 5 bases and J by 2 bases, with 4 bases between the two germline ends. The CDR3 totals 11 residues. CDR1 and CDR2 from the germline V gene are SNHLY and FYNNEI.

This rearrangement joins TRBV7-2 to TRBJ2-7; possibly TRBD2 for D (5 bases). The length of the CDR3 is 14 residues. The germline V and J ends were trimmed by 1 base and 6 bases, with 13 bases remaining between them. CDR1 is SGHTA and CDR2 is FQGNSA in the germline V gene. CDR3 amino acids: CASSLGGASSEQYF. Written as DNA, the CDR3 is TGTGCCAGCAGCTTAGGAGGAGCTAGCTCCGAGCAGTACTTC.

In nucleotides, the CDR3 is TGTGCCAGCAGGCGGACAGGGGGCGAGCAGTACTTC. Translated: CASRRTGGEQYF. The chain has TRBV3-1 (or the pseudogene TRBV3-2) and TRBJ2-7; 10 nucleotides align to TRBD1. The length of the CDR3 is 12 residues. The V and J ends lost 6 bases and 6 bases, in that order; junction bases with no gene match: 2. The germline V gene encodes CDR1 LGHDT and CDR2 YNNKEL (reference sequence).

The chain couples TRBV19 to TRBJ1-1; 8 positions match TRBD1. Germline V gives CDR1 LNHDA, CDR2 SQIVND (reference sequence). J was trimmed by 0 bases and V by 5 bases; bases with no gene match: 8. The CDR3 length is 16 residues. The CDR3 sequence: CASSAANRGVNTEAFF. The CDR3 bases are TGTGCCAGTAGTGCAGCCAACAGGGGGGTGAACACTGAAGCTTTCTTT.

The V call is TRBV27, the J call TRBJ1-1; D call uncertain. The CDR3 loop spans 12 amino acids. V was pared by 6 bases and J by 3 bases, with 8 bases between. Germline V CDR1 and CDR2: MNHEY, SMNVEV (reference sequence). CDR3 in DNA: TGTGCCAGCAGCCCAGGCTACACTGAAGCTTTCTTT. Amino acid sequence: CASSPGYTEAFF.

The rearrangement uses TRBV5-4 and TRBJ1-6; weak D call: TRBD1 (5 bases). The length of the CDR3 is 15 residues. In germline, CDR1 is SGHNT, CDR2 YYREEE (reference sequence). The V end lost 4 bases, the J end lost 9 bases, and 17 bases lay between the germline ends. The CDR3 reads CASSRRGLGGSPLHF. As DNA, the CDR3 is TGTGCCAGCAGCCGCCGGGGGTTGGGTGGTTCACCCCTCCACTTT.

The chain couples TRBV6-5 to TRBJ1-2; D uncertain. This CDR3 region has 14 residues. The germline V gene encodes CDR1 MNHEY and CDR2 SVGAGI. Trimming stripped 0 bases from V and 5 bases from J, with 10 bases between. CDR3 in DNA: TGTGCCAGCAGTTACTCTAGAGGGTCATATGGCTACACCTTC. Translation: CASSYSRGSYGYTF.

The CDR3 DNA sequence: TGTGCCAGCAGTGCCTCCGCCGGCAATCTCTATGGCTACACCTTC. Amino acids: CASSASAGNLYGYTF. The chain joins TRBV2 to TRBJ1-2; no reliable D call. This CDR3 region has 15 residues. Germline lookup yields CDR1 SNHLY and CDR2 FYNNEI. The V end was cut by 4 bases, the J end by 4 bases, with 16 bases between.

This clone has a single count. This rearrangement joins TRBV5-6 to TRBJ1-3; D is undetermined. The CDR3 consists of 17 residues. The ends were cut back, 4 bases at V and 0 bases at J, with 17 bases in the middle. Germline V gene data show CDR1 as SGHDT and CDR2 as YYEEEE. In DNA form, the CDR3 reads TGTGCCAGCAGCCCCCACTTCCTGGGGAGCTCTGGAAACACCATATATTTT. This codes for CASSPHFLGSSGNTIYF.

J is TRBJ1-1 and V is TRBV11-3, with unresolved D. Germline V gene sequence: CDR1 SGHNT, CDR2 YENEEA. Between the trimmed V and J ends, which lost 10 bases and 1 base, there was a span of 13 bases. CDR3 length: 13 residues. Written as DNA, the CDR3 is TGTGCCACCAGTTCAGGACCGAACACTGAAGCTTTCTTT. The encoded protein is CATSSGPNTEAFF.

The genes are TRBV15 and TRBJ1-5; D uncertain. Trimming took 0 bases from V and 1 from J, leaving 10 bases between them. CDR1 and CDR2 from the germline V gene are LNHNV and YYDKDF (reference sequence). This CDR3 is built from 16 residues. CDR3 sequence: CATSRDPGFSNQPQHF. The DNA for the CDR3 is TGTGCCACCAGCAGAGATCCGGGTTTCAGCAATCAGCCCCAGCATTTT.

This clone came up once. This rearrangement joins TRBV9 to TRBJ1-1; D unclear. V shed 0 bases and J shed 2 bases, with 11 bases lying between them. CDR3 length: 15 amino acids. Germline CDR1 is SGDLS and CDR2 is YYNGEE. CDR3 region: CASSVVADYNTEAFF. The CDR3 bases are TGTGCCAGCAGCGTAGTTGCCGACTATAACACTGAAGCTTTCTTT.

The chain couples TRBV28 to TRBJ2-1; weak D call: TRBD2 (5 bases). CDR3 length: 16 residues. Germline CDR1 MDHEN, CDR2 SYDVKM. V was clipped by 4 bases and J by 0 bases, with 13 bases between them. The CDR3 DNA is TGTGCCAGCAGTTACCTAGCCCTGAGCTCCTACAATGAGCAGTTCTTC. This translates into CASSYLALSSYNEQFF.

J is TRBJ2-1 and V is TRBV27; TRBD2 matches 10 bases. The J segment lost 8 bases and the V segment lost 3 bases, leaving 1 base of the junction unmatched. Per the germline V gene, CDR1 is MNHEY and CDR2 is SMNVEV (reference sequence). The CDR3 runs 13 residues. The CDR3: CASSFLAGDEQFF. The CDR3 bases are TGTGCCAGCAGTTTTCTAGCGGGAGATGAGCAGTTCTTC.

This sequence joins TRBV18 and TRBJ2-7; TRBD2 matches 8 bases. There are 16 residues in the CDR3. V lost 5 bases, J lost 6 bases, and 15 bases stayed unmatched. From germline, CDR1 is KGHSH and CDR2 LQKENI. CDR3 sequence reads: CASSSSLFGAGGEQYF. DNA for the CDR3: TGTGCCAGCTCATCATCGTTATTCGGGGCGGGAGGCGAGCAGTACTTC.

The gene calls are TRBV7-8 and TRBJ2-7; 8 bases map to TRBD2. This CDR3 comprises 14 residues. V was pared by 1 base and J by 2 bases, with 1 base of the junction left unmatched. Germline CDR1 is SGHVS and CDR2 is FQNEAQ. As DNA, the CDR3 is TGTGCCAGCAGCTTAGTGCGGGGGGCCTACGAGCAGTACTTC. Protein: CASSLVRGAYEQYF.

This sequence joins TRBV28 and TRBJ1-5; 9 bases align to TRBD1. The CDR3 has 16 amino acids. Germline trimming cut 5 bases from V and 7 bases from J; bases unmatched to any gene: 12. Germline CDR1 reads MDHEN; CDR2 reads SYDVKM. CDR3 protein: CASSPSGTGSYQPQHF. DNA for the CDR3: TGTGCCAGCAGTCCTTCCGGGACAGGGTCTTACCAGCCCCAGCATTTT.

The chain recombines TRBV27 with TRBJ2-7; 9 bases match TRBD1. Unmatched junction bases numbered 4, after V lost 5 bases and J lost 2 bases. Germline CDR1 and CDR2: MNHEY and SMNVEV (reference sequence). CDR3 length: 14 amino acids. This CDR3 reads CASSAGTGTYEQYF. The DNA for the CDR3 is TGTGCCAGCAGTGCCGGGACAGGGACCTACGAGCAGTACTTC.

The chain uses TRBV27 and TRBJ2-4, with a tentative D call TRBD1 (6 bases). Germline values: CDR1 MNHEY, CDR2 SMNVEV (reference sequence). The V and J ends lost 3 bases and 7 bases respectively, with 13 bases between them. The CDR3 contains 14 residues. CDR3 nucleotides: TGTGCCAGCAGTTTTCAGGGGCAGGGCAACATTCAGTACTTC. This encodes CASSFQGQGNIQYF.

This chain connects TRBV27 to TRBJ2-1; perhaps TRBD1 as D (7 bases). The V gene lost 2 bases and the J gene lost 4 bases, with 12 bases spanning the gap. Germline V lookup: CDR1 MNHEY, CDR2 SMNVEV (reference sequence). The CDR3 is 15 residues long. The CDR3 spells CASSLDPGGYNEQFF. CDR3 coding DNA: TGTGCCAGCAGTTTAGACCCAGGGGGGTACAATGAGCAGTTCTTC.

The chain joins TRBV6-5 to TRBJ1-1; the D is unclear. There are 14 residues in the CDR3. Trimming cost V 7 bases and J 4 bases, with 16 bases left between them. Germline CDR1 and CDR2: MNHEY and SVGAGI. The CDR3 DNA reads TGTGCCAGCAAGGGCAGGCGGGAGAGCACTGAAGCTTTCTTT. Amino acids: CASKGRRESTEAFF.